This TCR beta chain was observed in a study of blood T cell repertoires in COVID-19. Across the whole study: PBMCs, B-cell-depleted T cells, or T cells provided the cDNA or gDNA that made up the material.

Original methodology: Amplified reference gene primers provided the basis for estimating nucleated cell counts. Assay: immunoSEQ multiplex PCR; the TCRdb copy retains only in-frame clones and omits some. That table is the source of V, J and clone size, and D and trimming were worked out from the DNA. Of about 62,000 clones listed, approximately 92% are singletons. V shed 10 bases and J shed 0 bases, with 11 bases lying between them. Germline-derived CDR1 and CDR2 are LGHNA and YSLEER. The CDR3 consists of 13 residues. This sequence was found in a human donor in a cohort sampled during active COVID-19. The source material was peripheral blood. The chain uses TRBV4-3 and TRBJ2-3; D ambiguous. This CDR3 is CATSEESTDTQYF. The CDR3 DNA reads as TGCGCCACCTCTGAAGAGAGCACAGATACGCAGTATTTT.